This entry concerns a single T cell receptor beta chain. This CDR3 region has 14 residues. Germline V lookup: CDR1 SGHTA, CDR2 FQGNSA. With 1 base removed from V and 2 bases from J, the gap between germline ends came to 8 bases. The entry originates in a study of blood T cell repertoires in COVID-19. Turning to the study itself: There were acute and convalescent COVID-19 samples, and they came from the United States, Italy and Spain. T cells, B-cell-depleted T cells, or PBMCs provided the cDNA or gDNA that served as material.

Seattle enrolled patients during active infection and tracked them longitudinally. Original data processing: Scientists estimated how many nucleated cells there were by amplifying reference gene primers. The protocol was immunoSEQ multiplex PCR, while the TCRdb copy is restricted to in-frame clones and leaves out a portion. V, J and clone size derive from that table, while D and trimming were established from the DNA sequence. The sample shows 150,000 to 190,000 clones, about 85% of them seen only once. This clonotype was obtained from a woman in her sixties or seventies with COVID-19, enrolled during active disease. Source material: peripheral blood. This rearrangement joins TRBV7-2 to TRBJ1-2; D gene unclear. The CDR3 loop reads CASSLVARNYGYTF. The CDR3 coding sequence is TGTGCCAGCAGCTTAGTTGCCAGAAACTATGGCTACACCTTC.